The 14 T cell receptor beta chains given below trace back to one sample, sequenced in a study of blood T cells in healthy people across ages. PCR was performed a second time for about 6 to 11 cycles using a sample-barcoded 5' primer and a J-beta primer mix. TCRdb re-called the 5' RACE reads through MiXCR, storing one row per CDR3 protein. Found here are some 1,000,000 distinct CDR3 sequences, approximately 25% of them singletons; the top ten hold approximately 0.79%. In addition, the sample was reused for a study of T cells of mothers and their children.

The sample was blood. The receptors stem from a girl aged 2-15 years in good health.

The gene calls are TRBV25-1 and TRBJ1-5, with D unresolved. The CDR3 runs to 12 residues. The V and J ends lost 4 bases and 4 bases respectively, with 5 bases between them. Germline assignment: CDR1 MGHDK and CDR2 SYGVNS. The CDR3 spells CASSARNQPQHF. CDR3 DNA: TGTGCCAGCAGTGCCAGGAATCAGCCCCAGCATTTT.

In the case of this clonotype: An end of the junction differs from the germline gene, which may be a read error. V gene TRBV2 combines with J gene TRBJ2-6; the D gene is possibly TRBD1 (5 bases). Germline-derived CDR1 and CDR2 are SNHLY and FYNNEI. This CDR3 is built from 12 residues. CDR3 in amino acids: CASTDGANVLTF. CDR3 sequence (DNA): TGTGCCAGCACTGATGGGGCCAATGTCCTGACTTTC. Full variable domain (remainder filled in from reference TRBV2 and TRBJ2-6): EPEVTQTPSHQVTQMGQEVILRCVPISNHLYFYWYRQILGQKVEFLVSFYNNEISEKSEIFDDQFSVERPDGSNFTLKIRSTKLEDSAMYFCASTDGANVLTFGAGSRLTVL.

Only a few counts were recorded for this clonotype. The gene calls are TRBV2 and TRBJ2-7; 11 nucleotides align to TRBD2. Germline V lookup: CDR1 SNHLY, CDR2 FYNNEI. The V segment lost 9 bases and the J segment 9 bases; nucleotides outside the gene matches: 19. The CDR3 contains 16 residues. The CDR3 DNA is TGTGCCAGTACGACTAGCGGGGCAGGATTTATGTCGGGGCAGTACTTC. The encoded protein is CASTTSGAGFMSGQYF.

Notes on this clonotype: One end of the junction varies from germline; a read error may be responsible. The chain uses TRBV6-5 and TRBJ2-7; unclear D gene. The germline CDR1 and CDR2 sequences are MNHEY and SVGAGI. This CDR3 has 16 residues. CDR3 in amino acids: CANSYRPRAISYEQYF. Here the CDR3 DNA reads TGTGCCAACAGTTACCGGCCTCGGGCTATCTCCTACGAGCAGTACTTC.

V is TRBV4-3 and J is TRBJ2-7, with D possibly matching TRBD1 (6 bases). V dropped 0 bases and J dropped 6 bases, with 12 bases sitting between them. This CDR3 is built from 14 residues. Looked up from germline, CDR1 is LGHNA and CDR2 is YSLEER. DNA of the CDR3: TGCGCCAGCAGCCAAGATAGAGGGGGAAGCGAGCAGTACTTC. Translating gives CASSQDRGGSEQYF.

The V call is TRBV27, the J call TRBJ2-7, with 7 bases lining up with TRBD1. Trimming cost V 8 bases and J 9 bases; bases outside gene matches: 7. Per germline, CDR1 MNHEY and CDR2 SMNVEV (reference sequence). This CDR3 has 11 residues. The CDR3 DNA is TGTGCCAGCGGCGAACAGGGGAGGCAGTACTTC. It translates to CASGEQGRQYF.

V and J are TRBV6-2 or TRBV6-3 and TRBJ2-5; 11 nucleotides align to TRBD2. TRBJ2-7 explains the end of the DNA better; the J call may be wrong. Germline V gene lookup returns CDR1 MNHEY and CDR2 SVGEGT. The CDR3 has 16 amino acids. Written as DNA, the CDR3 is TGTGCCAGCAGCCCTACACTAGCGGGGGACCTCTCCGAGCAGTACTTC. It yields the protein CASSPTLAGDLSEQYF.

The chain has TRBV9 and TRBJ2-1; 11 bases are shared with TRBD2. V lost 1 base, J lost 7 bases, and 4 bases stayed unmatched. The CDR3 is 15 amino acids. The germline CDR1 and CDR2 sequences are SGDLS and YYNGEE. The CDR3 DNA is TGTGCCAGCAGCGTAACTAGCGGGAGCAAAAATGAGCAGTTCTTC. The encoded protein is CASSVTSGSKNEQFF. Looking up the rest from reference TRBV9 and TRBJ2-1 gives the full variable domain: DSGVTQTPKHLITATGQRVTLRCSPRSGDLSVYWYQQSLDQGLQFLIQYYNGEERAKGNILERFSAQQFPDLHSELNLSSLELGDSALYFCASSVTSGSKNEQFFGPGTRLTVL.

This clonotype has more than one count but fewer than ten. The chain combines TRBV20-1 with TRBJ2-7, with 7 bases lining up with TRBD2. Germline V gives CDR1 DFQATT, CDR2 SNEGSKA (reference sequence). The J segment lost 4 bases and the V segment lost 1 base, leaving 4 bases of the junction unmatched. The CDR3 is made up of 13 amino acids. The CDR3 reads CSARVPGLYEQYF. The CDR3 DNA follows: TGCAGTGCTAGAGTCCCGGGACTATACGAGCAGTACTTC.

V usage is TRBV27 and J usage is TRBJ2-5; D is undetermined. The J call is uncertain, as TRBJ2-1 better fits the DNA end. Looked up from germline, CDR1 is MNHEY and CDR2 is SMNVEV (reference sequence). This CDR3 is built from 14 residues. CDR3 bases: TGTGCCAGCAGTGAGTTCCTAAAGAACAATGAGCAGTTCTTC. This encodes CASSEFLKNNEQFF.

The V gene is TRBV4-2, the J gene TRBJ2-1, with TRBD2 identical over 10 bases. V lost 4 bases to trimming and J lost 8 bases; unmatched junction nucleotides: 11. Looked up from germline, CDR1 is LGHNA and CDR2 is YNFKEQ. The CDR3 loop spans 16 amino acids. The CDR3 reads CASSLTQAGGPDEQFF. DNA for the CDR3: TGTGCCAGCAGCCTTACCCAAGCGGGAGGGCCAGATGAGCAGTTCTTC.

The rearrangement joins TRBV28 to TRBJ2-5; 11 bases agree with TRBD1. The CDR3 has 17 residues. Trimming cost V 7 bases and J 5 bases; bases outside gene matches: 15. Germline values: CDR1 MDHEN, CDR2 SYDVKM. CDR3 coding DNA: TGTGCCAGCAACAAAGAGGCTCGGACAGGGGGCGTGGAGACCCAGTACTTC. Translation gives CASNKEARTGGVETQYF.

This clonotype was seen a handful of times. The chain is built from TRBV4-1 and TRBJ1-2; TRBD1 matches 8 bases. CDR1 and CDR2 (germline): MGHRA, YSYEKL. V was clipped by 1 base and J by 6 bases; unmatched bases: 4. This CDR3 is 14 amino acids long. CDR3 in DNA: TGCGCCAGCAGCCAAGGGGGACAGGTGGATGGCTACACCTTC. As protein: CASSQGGQVDGYTF.

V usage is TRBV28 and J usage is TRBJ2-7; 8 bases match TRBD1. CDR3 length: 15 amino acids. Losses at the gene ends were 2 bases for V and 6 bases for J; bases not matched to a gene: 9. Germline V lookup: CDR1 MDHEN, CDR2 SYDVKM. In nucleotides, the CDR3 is TGTGCCAGCAGTTTACAGGGGGCTCTCTTATCCGAGCAGTACTTC. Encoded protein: CASSLQGALLSEQYF. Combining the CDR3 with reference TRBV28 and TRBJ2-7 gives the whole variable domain DVKVTQSSRYLVKRTGEKVFLECVQDMDHENMFWYRQDPGLGLRLIYFSYDVKMKEKGDIPEGYSVSREKKERFSLILESASTNQTSMYLCASSLQGALLSEQYFGPGTRLTVT.